This record concerns one TCR beta chain sequence. The CDR3 sequence is 14 residues long. Germline lookup yields CDR1 SGHDT and CDR2 YYEEEE. The germline V and J ends were trimmed by 4 bases and 2 bases, with 11 bases remaining between them. The data are from a study of T-cell reconstitution after alpha-beta-depleted transplantation in children. The TCRbeta library incorporated unique molecular identifiers. MiXCR, applied by TCRdb to the PCR reads, yields one record per CDR3 protein. The sample holds around 370,000 distinct CDR3 sequences; over 9% are singletons and the top ten take less than 2.5%. The chain combines TRBV5-6 with TRBJ2-3; no clear D gene. Sequencing was performed on PBMCs from the stem cell graft donor, taken from the stem cell graft. This clonotype was sampled from a human donor who donated a stem cell graft to a child with acute lymphoblastic leukemia. The CDR3 here is CASSLAPDTDTQYF. The DNA of the CDR3 is TGTGCCAGCAGCCTGGCGCCAGACACAGATACGCAGTATTTT.